The subject of this entry is one T cell receptor (beta chain). The data derive from a study of blood T cell repertoires in COVID-19. The wider study: PBMCs, B-cell-depleted T cells, or T cells provided the cDNA or gDNA that made up the material.

J was trimmed by 2 bases and V by 2 bases; bases with no gene match: 6. The CDR3 runs to 17 residues. CDR1 and CDR2 from the germline V gene are SGHNT and YYREEE (reference sequence). Data came from immunoSEQ multiplex PCR; TCRdb stores just in-frame clones and leaves some out. The sample lists more than 250,000 clones, roughly 90% seen once, with around 6.6% in the top ten. This clonotype originated in a man aged 18 to 30 who had recovered from COVID-19. Sequencing input: peripheral blood. J is TRBJ1-3 and V is TRBV5-4; 11 nucleotides agree with TRBD1. CDR3 amino acids: CASSFGQGAGTGNTIYF. The CDR3 bases are TGTGCCAGCAGCTTTGGACAGGGGGCTGGGACTGGAAACACCATATATTTT.